The clone carrying this T cell receptor (beta chain) was recorded a few times. The antigen is not known. This entry comes from a study of blood T cells in healthy people across ages. Study results and caveats: Diversity estimates drawn from one million T cells were deemed underestimates.

The ends were cut back, 4 bases at V and 4 bases at J, with 11 bases in the middle. From germline, CDR1 is MGHDK and CDR2 SYGVNS. The CDR3 spans 14 residues. For the second PCR, which ran for roughly 6 to 12 cycles, a sample-barcoded 5' primer and a J-beta primer mix were used. TCRdb processed the 5' RACE reads anew with MiXCR; each CDR3 protein has one entry. The table shows around 1,600,000 distinct CDR3 sequences, with less than 45% occurring only once. Sequenced input: blood. This rearrangement joins TRBV25-1 to TRBJ2-4; D is possibly TRBD1 (6 bases). The source of this sequence is a woman between 18 and 29 years old in good health. The CDR3 DNA is TGTGCCAGCAGTGGTCCAGGGGCAAAAAACATTCAGTACTTC. Translation gives CASSGPGAKNIQYF.